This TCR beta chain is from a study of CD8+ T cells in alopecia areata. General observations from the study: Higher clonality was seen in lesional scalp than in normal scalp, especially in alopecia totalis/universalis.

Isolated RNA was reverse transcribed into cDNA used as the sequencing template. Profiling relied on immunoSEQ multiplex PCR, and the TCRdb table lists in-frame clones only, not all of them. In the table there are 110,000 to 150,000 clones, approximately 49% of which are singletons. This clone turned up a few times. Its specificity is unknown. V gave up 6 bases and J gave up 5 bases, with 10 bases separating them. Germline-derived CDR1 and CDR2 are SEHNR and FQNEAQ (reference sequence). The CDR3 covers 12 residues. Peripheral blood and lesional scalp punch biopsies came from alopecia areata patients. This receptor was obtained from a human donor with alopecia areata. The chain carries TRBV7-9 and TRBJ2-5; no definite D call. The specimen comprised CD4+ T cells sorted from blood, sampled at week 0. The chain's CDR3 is CASRWMGETQYF. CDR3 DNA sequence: TGTGCCAGCAGATGGATGGGGGAGACCCAGTACTTC. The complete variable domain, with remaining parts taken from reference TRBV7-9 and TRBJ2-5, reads DTGVSQNPRHKITKRGQNVTFRCDPISEHNRLYWYRQTLGQGPEFLTYFQNEAQLEKSRLLSDRFSAERPKGSFSTLEIQRTEQGDSAMYLCASRWMGETQYFGPGTRLLVL.